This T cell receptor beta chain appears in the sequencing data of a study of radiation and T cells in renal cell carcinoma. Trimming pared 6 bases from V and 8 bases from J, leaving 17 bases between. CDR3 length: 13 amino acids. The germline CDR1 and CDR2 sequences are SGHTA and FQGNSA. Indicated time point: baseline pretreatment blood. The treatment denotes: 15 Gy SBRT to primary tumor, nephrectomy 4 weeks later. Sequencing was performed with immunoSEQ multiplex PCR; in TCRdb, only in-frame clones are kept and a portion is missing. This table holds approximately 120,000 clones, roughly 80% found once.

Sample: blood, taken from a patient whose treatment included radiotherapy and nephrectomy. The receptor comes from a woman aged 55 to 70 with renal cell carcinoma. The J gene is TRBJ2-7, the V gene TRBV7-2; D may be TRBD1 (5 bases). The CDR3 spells CASSSDDSFQQYF. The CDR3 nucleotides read TGTGCCAGCAGTTCCGATGACAGTTTCCAGCAGTACTTC.